These 30 T cell receptor beta chains were all obtained from the same sample, sequenced in a study of T-cell reconstitution after alpha-beta-depleted transplantation in children. Library preparation (for TCRbeta) was performed with unique molecular identifiers. TCRdb reanalysed the PCR reads using MiXCR and keeps one entry per CDR3 protein. The sample yields 420,000 or so distinct CDR3 sequences, approximately 10% seen once. The sequenced sample was PBMCs from the stem cell graft donor, obtained from the stem cell graft. These receptors originate from a human donor who donated a stem cell graft to a child with acute myeloid leukemia.

This sequence joins TRBV5-1 and TRBJ2-5; no reliable D call. Trimming took 4 bases from V and 2 from J, leaving 12 bases between them. CDR1 is SGHRS, CDR2 YFSETQ, per germline. This CDR3 has 14 amino acids. The CDR3 is CASSQSNPQETQYF. The CDR3 nucleotides read TGCGCCAGCAGCCAAAGTAATCCTCAAGAGACCCAGTACTTC.

The J gene is TRBJ1-2, the V gene TRBV12-3 or TRBV12-4; the D gene is possibly TRBD1 (5 bases). V gave up 4 bases and J gave up 4 bases, with 13 bases separating them. The CDR3 spans 14 residues. The CDR3 reads CASSSTRTLYGYTF. CDR3 DNA sequence: TGTGCCAGCAGTTCAACCAGGACACTCTATGGCTACACCTTC.

The CDR3 region has the DNA TGTGCCAGCAGCTCTCACAGGGCTGGAAACACCATATATTTT. Its protein product is CASSSHRAGNTIYF. The chain employs TRBV9 and TRBJ1-3, with TRBD1 as a possible D gene (6 bases). The CDR3 totals 14 residues. V shed 4 bases and J shed 2 bases, with 10 bases lying between them. Germline V gene data show CDR1 as SGDLS and CDR2 as YYNGEE.

This clonotype was counted a few times. The V and J genes are TRBV30 and TRBJ2-6; unclear D gene. In germline, CDR1 is GTSNPN, CDR2 SVGIG (reference sequence). Trimming took 0 bases from V and 0 from J, leaving 9 bases between them. The CDR3 covers 16 residues. CDR3 sequence: CAWSVVSVSGANVLTF. CDR3 nucleotide sequence: TGTGCCTGGAGTGTGGTCTCGGTCTCTGGGGCCAACGTCCTGACTTTC. The whole variable domain, filled in from reference TRBV30 and TRBJ2-6, reads SQTIHQWPATLVQPVGSPLSLECTVEGTSNPNLYWYRQAAGRGLQLLFYSVGIGQISSEVPQNLSASRPQDRQFILSSKKLLLSDSGFYLCAWSVVSVSGANVLTFGAGSRLTVL.

The chain is built from TRBV5-6 and TRBJ2-3; no reliable D call. This CDR3 contains 13 residues. Germline V gene lookup returns CDR1 SGHDT and CDR2 YYEEEE. Trimming removed 4 bases from V and 3 bases from J, with 9 bases in between. The CDR3 region has the DNA TGTGCCAGCAGCGCCTTGTCAACAGATACGCAGTATTTT. Translation: CASSALSTDTQYF.

The table lists this clonotype with a few counts. The chain couples TRBV2 to TRBJ2-1, with TRBD2 matching 11 bases. This CDR3 has 14 amino acids. Germline V gene data show CDR1 as SNHLY and CDR2 as FYNNEI. After removal of 4 bases from V and 9 bases from J, the junction contained 5 bases not matched to a gene. The CDR3 region has the DNA TGTGCCAGCAGTGTGACTAGCGGGGTTGGTGAGCAGTTCTTC. It specifies CASSVTSGVGEQFF.

This clonotype was observed a few times. This chain uses TRBV20-1 with TRBJ2-7, with 9 bases that match TRBD1. The CDR3 is made up of 12 amino acids. V lost 5 bases, J lost 5 bases, and 4 bases stayed unmatched. CDR1 and CDR2 (germline): DFQATT, SNEGSKA (reference sequence). The DNA of the CDR3 is TGCAGTGCTGAGGGACAGGGCAACGAGCAGTACTTC. Protein sequence: CSAEGQGNEQYF.

Here the CDR3 reads CATSRDAGPDTQYF. The CDR3 region has the DNA TGTGCCACCAGCAGAGATGCGGGCCCAGATACGCAGTATTTT. The genes are TRBV15 and TRBJ2-3; D is perhaps TRBD2 (5 bases). Trimming removed 0 bases at V and 4 bases at J, with 8 bases between. There are 14 residues in the CDR3. Germline values: CDR1 LNHNV, CDR2 YYDKDF (reference sequence).

The V gene is TRBV20-1, the J gene TRBJ2-3, with 9 nucleotides matching TRBD2. The CDR3 covers 16 residues. CDR1 DFQATT and CDR2 SNEGSKA come from the germline V gene (reference sequence). Unmatched junction bases numbered 12, after V lost 3 bases and J lost 5 bases. CDR3 protein: CSASEISGSIGDTQYF. The CDR3 DNA follows: TGCAGTGCTAGCGAGATTAGCGGGAGTATAGGAGATACGCAGTATTTT.

V and J are TRBV27 and TRBJ1-2; tentatively, D is TRBD1 (6 bases). The CDR3 runs 14 residues. Looked up from germline, CDR1 is MNHEY and CDR2 is SMNVEV (reference sequence). Trimming left V 6 bases short and J 2 bases short, with 13 bases between. The CDR3 loop reads CASSRMTGNYGYTF. CDR3 coding DNA: TGTGCCAGCAGCCGAATGACAGGCAACTATGGCTACACCTTC.

About this clonotype: A read error may produce the germline difference seen at one junction end. V and J are TRBV7-7 and TRBJ2-4; D may be TRBD2 (5 bases). Germline V gene sequence: CDR1 SSHAT, CDR2 FNYEAQ (reference sequence). The CDR3 loop spans 16 amino acids. The CDR3 coding sequence is TGTGCTAGCAGCTTAAAGGAGGCCCGGACCCACCCCATTCAGTACTTC. It codes for CASSLKEARTHPIQYF.

This clonotype was seen a few times. The J gene is TRBJ2-1, the V gene TRBV6-2 or TRBV6-3; no clear D. Germline lookup yields CDR1 MNHEY and CDR2 SVGEGT. Trimming took 5 bases from V and 7 from J, leaving 6 bases between them. The CDR3 runs 11 residues. CDR3 DNA: TGTGCCAGCAGTCCTTGGAATGAGCAGTTCTTC. This translates into CASSPWNEQFF.

The chain joins TRBV6-2 or TRBV6-3 to TRBJ2-1; possible D gene TRBD2, 5 bases. Germline assignment: CDR1 MNHEY and CDR2 SVGEGT. With 6 bases removed from V and 8 bases from J, the gap between germline ends came to 26 bases. The CDR3 runs 17 residues. CDR3 region: CASSLHPPGLTGDEQFF. CDR3 coding DNA: TGTGCCAGCAGCCTACACCCACCCGGGCTCACCGGGGATGAGCAGTTCTTC.

This clonotype occurred many times. This chain uses TRBV9 with TRBJ2-3; TRBD2 aligns across 10 bases. The CDR3 runs to 16 residues. Germline CDR1 is SGDLS and CDR2 is YYNGEE. Trimming took 1 base from V and 3 from J; bases not matched to a gene: 5. The CDR3 protein is CASSVSPSGRTDTQYF. The CDR3 nucleotides are TGTGCCAGCAGCGTATCCCCTAGCGGGAGAACAGATACGCAGTATTTT. The full variable domain, in which reference TRBV9 and TRBJ2-3 provide the parts outside the CDR3, is DSGVTQTPKHLITATGQRVTLRCSPRSGDLSVYWYQQSLDQGLQFLIQYYNGEERAKGNILERFSAQQFPDLHSELNLSSLELGDSALYFCASSVSPSGRTDTQYFGPGTRLTVL.

The table lists this clonotype with a few counts. V usage is TRBV4-1 and J usage is TRBJ1-2, with unresolved D. V was pared by 1 base and J by 6 bases, with 9 bases between. Per germline, CDR1 MGHRA and CDR2 YSYEKL. The CDR3 is made up of 13 amino acids. DNA for the CDR3: TGCGCCAGCAGCCAAGTCGAAGGGAATGGCTACACCTTC. Translating gives CASSQVEGNGYTF.

Only a few counts were recorded for this clonotype. The CDR3 DNA reads TGCAGCGTTGGCCAGGGCAAAAACATTCAGTACTTC. Translating it yields CSVGQGKNIQYF. The rearrangement joins TRBV29-1 to TRBJ2-4, with a weak D call TRBD1 (5 bases). V was pared by 4 bases and J by 3 bases, with 7 bases between. This CDR3 spans 12 amino acids. Germline V gene sequence: CDR1 SQVTM, CDR2 ANQGSEA.

The chain recombines TRBV12-3 or TRBV12-4 with TRBJ2-7; unclear D gene. The ends were cut back, 6 bases at V and 6 bases at J, with 15 bases in the middle. The CDR3 totals 13 residues. The CDR3 spells CASSSGPTSEQYV. The CDR3 DNA is TGTGCCAGCAGCTCCGGGCCAACCTCCGAGCAGTACGTC.

In its sample, this clonotype was seen a few times. This sequence joins TRBV7-9 and TRBJ2-7; the D is unclear. CDR3 length: 15 amino acids. Germline V gene lookup returns CDR1 SEHNR and CDR2 FQNEAQ (reference sequence). The V end lost 0 bases, the J end lost 4 bases, and 13 bases lay between the germline ends. The CDR3 nucleotides read TGTGCCAGCAGCTTAGCGCAGGATATCTGGTACGAGCAGTACTTC. It codes for CASSLAQDIWYEQYF.

V is TRBV29-1 and J is TRBJ2-7; 15 nucleotides line up with TRBD2. The V and J ends lost 1 base and 4 bases, in that order; junction bases with no gene match: 8. This CDR3 is 17 amino acids long. CDR1 is SQVTM and CDR2 is ANQGSEA in the germline V gene. The CDR3 sequence is CSVEVLGTSGRQYEQYF. The CDR3 nucleotides are TGCAGCGTTGAAGTCCTCGGGACTAGCGGGAGGCAGTACGAGCAGTACTTC.

This clonotype has just a few counts. The CDR3: CASSLLFGNNQPQHF. The CDR3, as DNA: TGTGCCAGCAGCCTTCTTTTCGGGAACAATCAGCCCCAGCATTTT. This chain links TRBV5-5 with TRBJ1-5, with D uncertain. Trimming pared 4 bases from V and 3 bases from J, leaving 14 bases between. This CDR3 is built from 15 residues. Germline CDR1 reads SGHKS; CDR2 reads YYEKEE (reference sequence).

This clonotype was detected only a few times. The V and J genes are TRBV25-1 and TRBJ1-2, with 8 bases aligning to TRBD1. There are 15 residues in the CDR3. Germline lookup yields CDR1 MGHDK and CDR2 SYGVNS. V dropped 4 bases and J dropped 3; count of bases not matched to a gene: 7. CDR3 sequence: CASSGAGGQYYGYTF. CDR3 DNA sequence: TGTGCCAGCAGTGGGGCAGGGGGCCAGTACTATGGCTACACCTTC.

This chain joins TRBV12-3 or TRBV12-4 and TRBJ2-1; TRBD2 matches 7 bases. The CDR3 has 12 amino acids. Germline trimming cut 7 bases from V and 7 bases from J; bases unmatched to any gene: 4. In nucleotides, the CDR3 is TGTGCCAGCACCTTGGGGGGGAATGAGCAGTTCTTC. This gives the protein CASTLGGNEQFF.

This clonotype was counted between two and nine times. The DNA for the CDR3 is TGTGCCAGCAGCTTAATGGGGGACTCAAAGCCCTACAATGAGCAGTTCTTC. It is translated as CASSLMGDSKPYNEQFF. The J gene is TRBJ2-1, the V gene TRBV7-3; TRBD2 is a possible D gene (6 bases). Germline CDR1 reads SGHTA; CDR2 reads FQGTGA. The V end was cut by 1 base, the J end by 2 bases, with 15 bases between. The CDR3 extends over 17 amino acids.

This clonotype was seen more than once but under ten times. This chain links TRBV4-3 with TRBJ1-5, with 12 positions matching TRBD1. This CDR3 has 20 amino acids. The junction had 14 bases not matched to a gene; V was cut back by 1 base and J by 4 bases. From germline, CDR1 is LGHNA and CDR2 YSLEER. CDR3 in amino acids: CASSQASGTGGGCGNQPQHF. DNA of the CDR3: TGCGCCAGCAGCCAAGCCTCCGGGACAGGGGGCGGGTGTGGGAATCAGCCCCAGCATTTT.

This clonotype was seen only a few times. This sequence joins TRBV27 and TRBJ2-1; 10 nucleotides agree with TRBD1. CDR1 and CDR2 from the germline V gene are MNHEY and SMNVEV (reference sequence). The CDR3 has 16 residues. The ends lost 2 bases at V and 7 bases at J; junction bases unmatched: 8. The CDR3, as DNA: TGTGCCAGCAGTTTAACATGGACAGGGGGGGCAAATGAGCAGTTCTTC. Encoded protein: CASSLTWTGGANEQFF.

The CDR3 loop reads CASSMGLAGGLGTDTQYF. The CDR3 DNA sequence: TGTGCCAGCAGTATGGGACTAGCGGGGGGGCTTGGCACAGATACGCAGTATTTT. V usage is TRBV27 and J usage is TRBJ2-3; 16 nucleotides agree with TRBD2. Germline V CDR1 and CDR2: MNHEY, SMNVEV (reference sequence). CDR3 length: 18 amino acids. Unmatched junction bases numbered 6, after V lost 5 bases and J lost 1 base.

This clonotype was seen more than once but under ten times. The chain is built from TRBV29-1 and TRBJ2-7; the D gene is possibly TRBD2 (6 bases). The CDR3 is 13 residues long. V lost 7 bases and J 2 bases, leaving 15 bases between the germline ends. The germline gives CDR1 SQVTM, CDR2 ANQGSEA. CDR3 protein: CSALAPITYEQYF. CDR3 coding DNA: TGCAGCGCCCTAGCGCCCATCACCTACGAGCAGTACTTC.

The chain employs TRBV3-1 and TRBJ2-2; perhaps TRBD2 as D (5 bases). Trimming left V 1 base short and J 4 bases short, with 10 bases between. The CDR3 is made up of 15 amino acids. The germline V gene has CDR1 LGHDT and CDR2 YNNKEL (reference sequence). CDR3 amino acids: CASSQGTGSTGELFF. The CDR3 DNA follows: TGTGCCAGCAGCCAAGGAACGGGGTCCACCGGGGAGCTGTTTTTT.

Ten or more counts support this clonotype. This chain connects TRBV9 to TRBJ1-2; a possible D gene is TRBD1 (6 bases). This CDR3 contains 14 residues. Trimming shortened V by 4 bases and J by 5 bases, and 15 bases separated the two germline ends. The germline V gene encodes CDR1 SGDLS and CDR2 YYNGEE. The CDR3 loop is CASSPLDGQYGYTF. The CDR3 DNA sequence: TGTGCCAGCAGCCCCCTGGACGGACAGTATGGCTACACCTTC.

This clonotype was seen a few times. V is TRBV5-5 and J is TRBJ1-2; 8 bases are shared with TRBD1. CDR3 length: 15 amino acids. Per germline, CDR1 SGHKS and CDR2 YYEKEE (reference sequence). Trimming took 4 bases from V and 4 from J; bases not matched to a gene: 9. For the CDR3, the DNA is TGTGCCAGCAGCCCGGCAGGGGGCGCGGTCTATGGCTACACCTTC. This encodes CASSPAGGAVYGYTF.